This T cell receptor beta chain came from a study of early T cells in non-severe SARS-CoV-2 infection. At the level of the study: Chains were not paired, and sequencing was done on bulk RNA from unsorted whole blood.

Unique molecular identifiers were added to individual cDNA molecules. MiXCR was run by TCRdb on the 5' RACE reads, yielding one entry per CDR3 protein. Of roughly 41,000 distinct CDR3 sequences listed, roughly 5% are singletons. A few counts support this clonotype. The antigen remains unidentified. Broader study findings: The VDJdb matching leaned toward anti-spike CD8 responses and overlooked private and CD4 specificities.

Germline V lookup: CDR1 LGHDT, CDR2 YNNKEL (reference sequence). The ends were cut back, 2 bases at V and 8 bases at J, with 12 bases in the middle. CDR3 size: 14 residues. The chain recombines TRBV3-1 with TRBJ1-4; D gene ambiguous. The specimen was whole blood. The source is an adult who was a healthcare worker with PCR-confirmed SARS-CoV-2 infection or an uninfected control (not recorded which). CDR3 region: CASSQSPGREKLFF. The CDR3 nucleotides read TGTGCCAGCAGCCAATCCCCCGGGCGGGAAAAACTGTTTTTT.